The 8 T cell receptor beta chains reported below all come from one sample, sequenced in a study of T cell responses to AZD1222 COVID-19 vaccine. Sequencing used immunoSEQ multiplex PCR; TCRdb keeps in-frame clones, though not all of them. The sample records about 130,000 clones, approximately 94% being singletons. Sequences were derived from peripheral blood, sampled on day 0 of AZD1222 vaccination. Receptors originate from an adult in good health.

This clone has only one observation. The rearrangement joins TRBV4-1 to TRBJ2-7; D may be TRBD1 or TRBD2 (5 bases each). Trimming removed 3 bases at V and 2 bases at J, with 14 bases between. Looked up from germline, CDR1 is MGHRA and CDR2 is YSYEKL. The CDR3 spans 15 residues. The CDR3 loop reads CASSQSRGAAYEQYF. CDR3 in DNA: TGCGCCAGCAGCCAGTCTCGGGGCGCCGCCTACGAGCAGTACTTC.

This sequence joins TRBV4-1 and TRBJ2-3, with 7 bases matching TRBD2. Germline V gene data show CDR1 as MGHRA and CDR2 as YSYEKL. The CDR3 sequence is 17 residues long. J was trimmed by 2 bases and V by 0 bases; bases with no gene match: 8. The CDR3 nucleotides read TGCGCCAGCAGCCAAGAAAGATCGGGGGGAACCACAGATACGCAGTATTTT. Translating gives CASSQERSGGTTDTQYF.

The chain has TRBV7-2 and TRBJ2-7; no firm D call. This CDR3 is built from 13 residues. V was pared by 6 bases and J by 6 bases, with 15 bases between. Per the germline V gene, CDR1 is SGHTA and CDR2 is FQGNSA. CDR3 DNA: TGTGCCAGCAGTACGTATCTCTCGCGCGAGCAGTACTTC. Encoded protein: CASSTYLSREQYF.

J is TRBJ1-1 and V is TRBV5-4; D gene ambiguous. Germline-derived CDR1 and CDR2 are SGHNT and YYREEE (reference sequence). V shed 5 bases and J shed 1 base, with 3 bases lying between them. The CDR3 is 11 residues long. Here the CDR3 DNA reads TGTGCCAGCAGTTCGAACACTGAAGCTTTCTTT. Translation gives CASSSNTEAFF.

The genes are TRBV2 and TRBJ1-2; D uncertain. The CDR3 length is 13 residues. The V end lost 1 base, the J end lost 7 bases, and 10 bases lay between the germline ends. The germline V gene has CDR1 SNHLY and CDR2 FYNNEI. CDR3 region: CASSEVERFGYTF. CDR3 bases: TGTGCCAGCAGTGAAGTGGAAAGGTTTGGCTACACCTTC.

With regard to this clone: The same CDR3 can be traced to other DNA sequences in this sample. The genes are TRBV19 and TRBJ2-1, with 11 bases that match TRBD2. Germline lookup yields CDR1 LNHDA and CDR2 SQIVND (reference sequence). V was clipped by 1 base and J by 10 bases; unmatched bases: 0. CDR3 length: 13 amino acids. In nucleotides, the CDR3 is TGTGCCAGTAGTATAGGACTAGCGGGAGAGCAGTTCTTC. Protein sequence: CASSIGLAGEQFF.

The V and J genes are TRBV19 and TRBJ2-3; 9 bases are a match to TRBD1. CDR3 length equals 21 residues. Germline V gene data show CDR1 as LNHDA and CDR2 as SQIVND (reference sequence). V shed 4 bases, J shed 3 bases, and the junction held 23 bases outside the gene matches. DNA for the CDR3: TGTGCCAGTAGTAAGGAAGGAGGGACAGGGCGTACGTTAAGGCGTACAGATACGCAGTATTTT. Translated, it gives CASSKEGGTGRTLRRTDTQYF.

The chain has TRBV5-5 and TRBJ2-7; tentatively, D is TRBD2 (7 bases). The CDR3 has 14 amino acids. V lost 4 bases and J lost 5, with 16 bases in between. Germline CDR1 is SGHKS and CDR2 is YYEKEE (reference sequence). The CDR3 here is CASSLWGGLDEQYF. CDR3 nucleotides: TGTGCCAGCAGCCTGTGGGGGGGGCTTGACGAGCAGTACTTC.